Listed here is a single T cell receptor (beta chain). V lost 4 bases and J lost 4, with 14 bases in between. Germline assignment: CDR1 MGHRA and CDR2 YSYEKL. There are 15 residues in the CDR3. Source study methods: Reference gene primer amplification gave nucleated cell count estimates. The table came from immunoSEQ multiplex PCR; TCRdb's copy has only in-frame clones and leaves some out. V, J and clone size reflect that table, while D and trimming were determined from the DNA. Altogether 170,000 or so clones are present, just under 90% being singletons, with the ten largest covering 0.7% to 0.9%. The data are from a study of blood T cell repertoires in COVID-19. Study in general: Spain, Italy and the United States supplied samples that represented acute and convalescent COVID-19. The cDNA or gDNA used as material had been derived from T cells, B-cell-depleted T cells, or PBMCs.

The receptor comes from a woman aged 18-29 years who had recovered from COVID-19. Sequencing was done on a sample of peripheral blood. The chain joins TRBV4-1 to TRBJ1-3, with D perhaps TRBD1 (5 bases). DNA for the CDR3: TGCGCCAGCAGCCCCCCAGGGCCCGCAGGAAACACCATATATTTT. It encodes CASSPPGPAGNTIYF.